This T cell receptor (beta chain) was sequenced in a study of blood T cells in healthy people across ages. General study points: Donor CMV infection status was unknown, possibly confounding age-related changes in expanded clonotypes. Higher diversity, along with more naive CD4+ cells, distinguished long-lived donors from aged donors.

The CDR3 loop spans 19 amino acids. Germline V gene data show CDR1 as MGHRA and CDR2 as YSYEKL. Trimming stripped 0 bases from V and 1 base from J, with 20 bases between. A note on this clonotype: The antigen remains unidentified.

The authors ran a second PCR of 7 to 11 cycles using a sample-barcoded 5' primer and a J-beta primer mix. Using its own MiXCR run on the 5' RACE reads, TCRdb lists one record per CDR3 protein. The profile covers fewer than 800,000 distinct CDR3 sequences, with 45% to 50% appearing a single time and roughly 34% taken by the ten largest. The TCR originated in a woman aged 55-69 years in good health. The chain recombines TRBV4-1 with TRBJ2-3; D gene unclear. Sequenced: blood. CDR3 in DNA: TGCGCCAGCAGCCAAGAAACGGGCAGGCTATCCACTCGCACAGATACGCAGTATTTT. Amino acids: CASSQETGRLSTRTDTQYF.